This T cell receptor beta chain was recorded in a study of T cells in Graves' hyperthyroidism and ophthalmopathy. Uncontrolled infection, other autoimmune disease, pregnancy or lactation disqualified patients from enrolment. Diagnoses were made from clinical symptoms, serum measures (thyroxine and TRAb), thyroid ultrasound and orbital computed tomography. Broader study findings: Most thyroid clonotypes with frequency above 0.001 were detected in blood.

Details on this clonotype: Its antigen remains unknown. A much larger clone is a single base away; this may be a read error.

The V gene's germline CDR1 is ENHRY and CDR2 SYGVKD. V lost 3 bases, J lost 1 base, and 12 bases lay in between. The length of the CDR3 is 15 residues. TCR beta CDR3 sequences were amplified from RNA transcripts. Initially, a first-round RT-PCR of the TCR CDR3 employed the HTBI primer set. TCRdb fed the multiplex PCR reads into MiXCR, producing one record per CDR3 protein. This sample has 480,000 or so distinct CDR3 sequences; 46% occur once, and the top ten carry about two fifths. Sequencing used peripheral blood or thyroid tissue (not recorded which). The V gene is TRBV10-3, the J gene TRBJ1-2, with D possibly TRBD1 on 5 matching bases. The TCR originated in an adult woman with Graves' disease, either hyperthyroidism or ophthalmopathy (not recorded which). The CDR3 is CAISEDWGVNYGYTF. The CDR3 bases are TGTGCCATCAGTGAAGACTGGGGCGTTAACTATGGCTACACCTTC.